These T cell receptor beta chains were read from a single sample in a study of cytomegalovirus exposure and HLA in healthy donors. Only in-frame clones appear in the TCRdb table, and some are missing; sequencing was by immunoSEQ multiplex PCR. Found here are 200,000 to 250,000 clones; the top ten clones hold about 1%. Input material: PBMCs. All receptors derive from a girl aged 2 to 10 in good health and CMV-seropositive. Each CDR3 is given with its conserved first and last residue. The order of the fields is V gene, D gene, J gene, CDR3 protein, CDR3 DNA. D genes are given only for firm matches.

TRBV27	TRBD1	TRBJ1-2	CASSLIRGLRGTNYGYTF	TGTGCCAGCAGTTTAATTAGGGGGCTCCGAGGGACTAACTATGGCTACACCTTC
TRBV19	-	TRBJ1-5	CASSLTGNQPQHF	TGTGCCAGTAGTTTAACAGGCAATCAGCCCCAGCATTTT
TRBV28	TRBD1	TRBJ1-5	CASTMTGAPKPQHF	TGTGCCAGCACCATGACAGGGGCGCCAAAGCCCCAGCATTTT
TRBV7-2	-	TRBJ1-2	CASSLGHYDGYTF	TGTGCCAGCAGCTTGGGACATTACGATGGCTACACCTTC
TRBV7-9	TRBD2	TRBJ2-3	CASSSTSDLTDTQYF	TGTGCCAGCAGCTCGACTAGCGACCTGACAGATACGCAGTATTTT
TRBV5-1	TRBD2	TRBJ2-1	CASSLARTSGSNEQFF	TGCGCCAGCAGCTTGGCCCGGACTAGCGGGAGCAATGAGCAGTTCTTC
TRBV10-2	TRBD1	TRBJ2-1	CASSLQDRVGFF	TGCGCCAGCAGCCTCCAGGACAGGGTAGGCTTCTTC
TRBV7-2	TRBD2	TRBJ2-7	CASSLVPAGESEQYF	TGTGCCAGCAGCTTAGTGCCAGCGGGAGAGAGCGAGCAGTACTTC
TRBV28	-	TRBJ2-7	CASSLRGGEQYF	TGTGCCAGCAGTTTAAGGGGAGGCGAGCAGTACTTC
TRBV19	TRBD1	TRBJ1-1	CASSLARDRAVMNTEAFF	TGTGCCAGTAGTCTCGCCCGGGACAGGGCGGTGATGAACACTGAAGCTTTCTTT
TRBV7-9	TRBD2	TRBJ2-7	CASSRTSGYEQYF	TGTGCCAGCAGCCGGACTAGCGGCTACGAGCAGTACTTC
TRBV27	-	TRBJ1-5	CASSLSLRPGDNQPQHF	TGTGCCAGCAGTTTATCCCTCAGGCCAGGGGACAATCAGCCCCAGCATTTT
TRBV15	TRBD1	TRBJ2-3	CATSRYRGTDTQYF	TGTGCCACCAGCAGATACAGGGGAACAGATACGCAGTATTTT
TRBV15	TRBD2	TRBJ2-1	CATSMERGGYNEQFF	TGTGCCACCAGCATGGAGCGGGGAGGGTACAATGAGCAGTTCTTC
TRBV7-9	-	TRBJ2-2	CASSTRQSGGRSTGELFF	TGTGCCAGCAGCACGCGACAGTCCGGGGGACGTAGCACCGGGGAGCTGTTTTTT
TRBV5-4	-	TRBJ1-1	CASSLAQNTEAFF	TGTGCCAGCAGCTTGGCACAGAACACTGAAGCTTTCTTT
TRBV27	-	TRBJ2-7	CASSIGSSYEQYF	TGTGCCAGCAGTATTGGCAGCTCCTACGAGCAGTACTTC
TRBV2	-	TRBJ2-3	CASRRLVATDTQYF	TGTGCCAGCAGGCGACTAGTAGCCACAGATACGCAGTATTTT
TRBV18	TRBD1	TRBJ2-1	CASKGQGAGYEQFF	TGTGCCAGCAAGGGACAGGGTGCGGGCTATGAGCAGTTCTTC
TRBV27	TRBD2	TRBJ2-7	CASSPNNGLARSYEQYF	TGTGCCAGCAGTCCCAATAATGGACTAGCGCGCTCCTACGAGCAGTACTTC
TRBV28	-	TRBJ2-7	CASNLGGARSYEQYF	TGTGCCAGCAACCTTGGAGGGGCCAGGTCCTACGAGCAGTACTTC
TRBV28	TRBD2	TRBJ2-3	CASSLSPSGSTDTQYF	TGTGCCAGCAGTTTAAGTCCTAGCGGGAGCACAGATACGCAGTATTTT
TRBV6-1	-	TRBJ2-7	CASSDLPLGEQYF	TGTGCCAGCAGTGACCTTCCACTCGGGGAGCAGTACTTC
TRBV28	TRBD1	TRBJ1-3	CASRWTGDGNTIYF	TGTGCCAGCAGATGGACAGGGGACGGAAACACCATATATTTT
TRBV27	-	TRBJ1-4	CASSFTTNEKLFF	TGTGCCAGCAGTTTTACAACTAATGAAAAACTGTTTTTT
TRBV19	TRBD2	TRBJ2-1	CASSDRGRAYNEQFF	TGTGCCAGTAGTGACCGCGGGAGGGCCTACAATGAGCAGTTCTTC
TRBV6-6	-	TRBJ2-7	CASRHRDSVRYEQYF	TGTGCCAGCAGGCACCGGGACTCTGTTAGGTACGAGCAGTACTTC
TRBV27	TRBD2	TRBJ2-1	CASGLGLYNEQFF	TGTGCCAGTGGACTAGGTCTCTACAATGAGCAGTTCTTC
TRBV30	-	TRBJ1-2	CAWSPFTGGGLYGYTF	TGTGCCTGGAGTCCCTTCACAGGAGGAGGGCTCTATGGCTACACCTTC
TRBV28	-	TRBJ1-5	CASSSLGQINQPQHF	TGTGCCAGCAGTTCACTCGGACAGATCAATCAGCCCCAGCATTTT
TRBV5-6	-	TRBJ2-7	CASSQGSGSEQYF	TGTGCCAGCAGCCAAGGGTCGGGGTCCGAGCAGTACTTC
TRBV27	-	TRBJ2-1	CASKRSWLVVDNEQFF	TGTGCCAGCAAAAGGTCGTGGCTAGTGGTCGACAATGAGCAGTTCTTC
TRBV29-1	-	TRBJ2-1	CSVERGNEQFF	TGCAGCGTTGAAAGGGGCAATGAGCAGTTCTTC
TRBV5-1	TRBD2	TRBJ2-1	CASEAGLAVSSYNEQFF	TGCGCCAGCGAGGCGGGACTAGCGGTTAGCTCCTACAATGAGCAGTTCTTC
TRBV5-1	TRBD1	TRBJ2-7	CASSKDRGSYEQYF	TGCGCCAGCAGCAAAGACAGGGGGTCCTACGAGCAGTACTTC
TRBV6-1	TRBD2	TRBJ2-1	CASSETKGLVSSYNEQFF	TGTGCCAGCAGTGAAACTAAAGGACTAGTGAGCTCCTACAATGAGCAGTTCTTC
TRBV27	TRBD2	TRBJ2-3	CASTTGRLAGTDTQYF	TGTGCCAGCACCACCGGACGACTAGCCGGCACAGATACGCAGTATTTT
TRBV10-2	TRBD1	TRBJ1-3	CASKRTGTGNTIYF	TGCGCCAGCAAGAGGACAGGGACTGGAAACACCATATATTTT
TRBV29-1	-	TRBJ1-1	CSYSPRGGPTEAFF	TGCAGTTACTCACCCAGGGGCGGCCCCACTGAAGCTTTCTTT
TRBV25-1	TRBD2	TRBJ2-2	CASSEYIAGGPRGELFF	TGTGCCAGCAGTGAATACATAGCGGGAGGGCCAAGAGGGGAGCTGTTTTTT
TRBV13	-	TRBJ2-7	CASSPARGGYEQYF	TGTGCCAGCAGCCCAGCTAGGGGAGGCTACGAGCAGTACTTC
TRBV27	-	TRBJ1-5	CASSLGSNQPQHF	TGTGCCAGCAGTCTAGGTAGCAATCAGCCCCAGCATTTT
TRBV20-1	-	TRBJ2-3	CSGGGADTQYF	TGCAGTGGGGGGGGCGCAGATACGCAGTATTTT